This record looks at one T cell receptor (beta chain) sequence and its context. Original data processing: The assay estimated nucleated cells by amplifying reference gene primers. Only in-frame clones appear in the TCRdb table, and some are missing; sequencing was by immunoSEQ multiplex PCR. From that table come the V and J calls and clone size; the DNA was used to work out D and trimming. The data contain 140,000 to 150,000 clones, 65% to 85% of them singletons. This sample is part of a study of blood T cell repertoires in COVID-19. Study-level background: Acute and convalescent COVID-19 samples came from the United States, Italy and Spain. T cells, B-cell-depleted T cells, or PBMCs provided the cDNA or gDNA that served as material.

The J segment lost 4 bases and the V segment lost 4 bases, leaving 6 bases of the junction unmatched. Germline lookup yields CDR1 LGHDT and CDR2 YNNKEL (reference sequence). This CDR3 comprises 14 residues. The chain carries TRBV3-1 (or the pseudogene TRBV3-2) and TRBJ1-2, with 7 positions matching TRBD1. The sequence derives from a woman between 50 and 59 years old with acute or convalescent COVID-19. What was sequenced was peripheral blood. CDR3 bases: TGTGCCAGCAGCCTTGACAGGGCTGTCTATGGCTACACCTTC. The encoded protein is CASSLDRAVYGYTF.